The 2 T cell receptor beta chains listed next were all sequenced from one sample in a study of shared clonotypes between healthy human individuals. Libraries were prepared by immunoSEQ multiplex PCR; TCRdb keeps only in-frame clonotypes and omits some of them. Of around 2,000,000 clones in the sample, roughly 94% were seen once. The sequenced sample consisted of naive CD4+ T cells sorted from blood. Subset meaning: CD45RA+ positively selected. These receptors were taken from a man aged 18 to 35 in good health.

This clone was seen a few times. The genes are TRBV7-9 and TRBJ1-6; weak D call: TRBD1 (6 bases). The CDR3 totals 16 residues. Germline values: CDR1 SEHNR, CDR2 FQNEAQ (reference sequence). V was trimmed by 4 bases and J by 0 bases, leaving 10 bases between them. The CDR3 region is CASSSPQGSYNSPLHF. CDR3 nucleotide sequence: TGTGCCAGCAGCTCCCCACAGGGCTCCTATAATTCACCCCTCCACTTT. Complete variable domain (other parts from reference TRBV7-9 and TRBJ1-6): DTGVSQNPRHKITKRGQNVTFRCDPISEHNRLYWYRQTLGQGPEFLTYFQNEAQLEKSRLLSDRFSAERPKGSFSTLEIQRTEQGDSAMYLCASSSPQGSYNSPLHFGNGTRLTVT.

This clone was observed a handful of times. This chain links TRBV4-2 with TRBJ1-3; no definite D call. V shed 0 bases and J shed 0 bases, with 6 bases lying between them. The CDR3 totals 15 residues. CDR1 is LGHNA and CDR2 is YNFKEQ in the germline V gene. The CDR3 spells CASSQDWGSGNTIYF. CDR3 coding DNA: TGTGCCAGCAGCCAAGATTGGGGCTCTGGAAACACCATATATTTT.